Presented here are 16 T cell receptor beta chains from one specimen sequenced in a study of regulatory T cells in long-lasting Graves disease. Described time point: newly diagnosed GD, antithyroid drugs for less than 3 months. RNA from PBMCs was the source of the TCR library. Combining iRepertoire HTBI primers with Arm-PCR of CDR3 regions, the authors built TCR beta libraries. TCRdb independently ran MiXCR on the multiplex PCR reads; one entry per CDR3 protein. The sample records roughly 400,000 distinct CDR3 sequences, approximately 15% being singletons. The sample was also linked to a second study, of T cells in Graves' hyperthyroidism and ophthalmopathy.

Source: peripheral blood mononuclear cells (PBMCs), taken at new diagnosis, from a patient treated with antithyroid drugs. The receptors were sampled from a woman aged 35 to 49 with Graves disease.

This clonotype was seen ten or more times. This rearrangement joins TRBV2 to TRBJ2-1; no firm D call. There are 13 residues in the CDR3. The V end was cut by 4 bases, the J end by 6 bases, with 10 bases between. The V gene's germline CDR1 is SNHLY and CDR2 FYNNEI. CDR3 in DNA: TGTGCCAGCAGTGCGCTTCGGAGCAATGAGCAGTTCTTC. Protein: CASSALRSNEQFF.

This clonotype was seen at least ten times. The V gene is TRBV7-2, the J gene TRBJ1-5, with a tentative D call TRBD1 (5 bases). Trimming stripped 6 bases from V and 0 bases from J, with 12 bases between. The CDR3 is made up of 15 amino acids. Germline V gene lookup returns CDR1 SGHTA and CDR2 FQGNSA. The CDR3 DNA follows: TGTGCCAGCAGTTGGGGGGGTTATAGCAATCAGCCCCAGCATTTT. This encodes CASSWGGYSNQPQHF.

The genes are TRBV19 and TRBJ2-7; 11 positions match TRBD1. In germline, CDR1 is LNHDA, CDR2 SQIVND (reference sequence). The junction had 10 bases not matched to a gene; V was cut back by 3 bases and J by 3 bases. The CDR3 is 17 residues long. CDR3 nucleotides: TGTGCCAGTAGTATGGTGGGACAGGGGGTGATCGACTACGAGCAGTACTTC. Translation: CASSMVGQGVIDYEQYF.

The rearrangement joins TRBV7-3 to TRBJ2-3, with 7 bases aligning to TRBD1. The CDR3 has 15 amino acids. Germline V CDR1 and CDR2: SGHTA, FQGTGA. V gave up 4 bases and J gave up 3 bases; unmatched junction bases: 7. The CDR3 here is CASSSATGLTDTQYF. In DNA, the CDR3 is TGTGCCAGCAGCTCTGCGACAGGGCTAACAGATACGCAGTATTTT.

The rearrangement joins TRBV20-1 to TRBJ2-3; 9 bases map to TRBD2. The length of the CDR3 is 16 residues. The ends lost 1 base at V and 6 bases at J; junction bases unmatched: 11. The V gene's germline CDR1 is DFQATT and CDR2 SNEGSKA (reference sequence). The CDR3 spells CSARAKLAGELDTQYF. CDR3 in DNA: TGCAGTGCTAGAGCGAAACTAGCGGGTGAGCTTGATACGCAGTATTTT.

The chain uses TRBV20-1 and TRBJ1-2; TRBD1 aligns across 8 bases. CDR3 length: 15 residues. With 0 bases clipped from V and 7 bases from J, the junction kept 10 bases outside the gene matches. Germline V gene sequence: CDR1 DFQATT, CDR2 SNEGSKA (reference sequence). CDR3 coding DNA: TGCAGTGCTAGAGATCGGACAGGGTTGTCGAGTGGCTACACCTTC. It codes for CSARDRTGLSSGYTF.

A few counts support this clonotype. The chain recombines TRBV7-3 with TRBJ2-5; no firm D call. The CDR3 covers 14 residues. Germline V gene data show CDR1 as SGHTA and CDR2 as FQGTGA. Trimming shortened V by 6 bases and J by 0 bases, and 11 bases separated the two germline ends. CDR3 protein: CASSKARHQETQYF. DNA of the CDR3: TGTGCCAGCAGTAAAGCGCGACACCAAGAGACCCAGTACTTC.

J is TRBJ2-1 and V is TRBV10-2; D is unresolved. Germline lookup yields CDR1 WSHSY and CDR2 SAAADI. The CDR3 extends over 15 amino acids. Trimming cost V 3 bases and J 3 bases, with 12 bases left between them. The CDR3 loop reads CASSDTVGFYNEQFF. The CDR3 DNA is TGCGCCAGCAGTGATACTGTAGGATTCTACAATGAGCAGTTCTTC.

This clonotype was picked up many times. The chain is built from TRBV28 and TRBJ1-2; perhaps TRBD1 as D (6 bases). Between the trimmed V and J ends, which lost 6 bases and 6 bases, there was a span of 17 bases. CDR3 size: 14 residues. Germline assignment: CDR1 MDHEN and CDR2 SYDVKM. Here the CDR3 DNA reads TGTGCCAGCAGCCTCCGGGACAAAAGAAATGGCTACACCTTC. Its translation is CASSLRDKRNGYTF.

The sample holds many counts of this clonotype. The chain joins TRBV12-5 to TRBJ1-1; D unresolved. The ends were cut back, 0 bases at V and 1 base at J, with 3 bases in the middle. Germline V gene sequence: CDR1 LGHNT, CDR2 FRNRAP. This CDR3 has 13 residues. The CDR3 here is CASGLVQNTEAFF. CDR3 in DNA: TGTGCTAGTGGTTTGGTCCAGAACACTGAAGCTTTCTTT.

Concerning this clonotype itself: A single base separates this from a much larger clone, so it may be a read error. The chain combines TRBV12-3 or TRBV12-4 with TRBJ2-1; unclear D gene. V lost 5 bases and J lost 9, with 14 bases in between. This CDR3 is built from 13 residues. CDR3 in DNA: TGTGCCAGCAGTCCCATTTATCGAGCTGAGCAGTTCTTC. Its protein product is CASSPIYRAEQFF.

This clonotype occurred a few times. This rearrangement joins TRBV29-1 to TRBJ2-5; possibly TRBD1 or TRBD2 for D (5 bases each). V gave up 4 bases and J gave up 5 bases, with 20 bases separating them. This CDR3 spans 15 amino acids. Per the germline V gene, CDR1 is SQVTM and CDR2 is ANQGSEA. The CDR3 region is CSVVGTQGLGETQYF. In DNA form, the CDR3 reads TGCAGCGTTGTTGGGACCCAGGGTTTAGGGGAGACCCAGTACTTC. The full variable domain, with the rest looked up from reference TRBV29-1 and TRBJ2-5, is SAVISQKPSRDICQRGTSLTIQCQVDSQVTMMFWYRQQPGQSLTLIATANQGSEATYESGFVIDKFPISRPNLTFSTLTVSNMSPEDSSIYLCSVVGTQGLGETQYFGPGTRLLVL.

There are many counts of this clonotype. This sequence joins TRBV2 and TRBJ1-1; 8 bases map to TRBD1. After removal of 8 bases from V and 4 bases from J, the junction contained 6 bases not matched to a gene. Germline V CDR1 and CDR2: SNHLY, FYNNEI. The CDR3 is 13 amino acids. This chain's CDR3 is CASDRGRGTEAFF. CDR3 DNA sequence: TGTGCCAGCGACAGGGGTCGAGGCACTGAAGCTTTCTTT.

There are a few counts of this clonotype. The V call is TRBV5-1, the J call TRBJ2-3; 10 nucleotides align to TRBD2. Looked up from germline, CDR1 is SGHRS and CDR2 is YFSETQ. The CDR3 runs to 16 residues. The trim removed 3 bases at V and 6 bases at J, leaving 10 bases unmatched. CDR3 nucleotides: TGCGCCAGCAGCTCAGCGGTAGCGGGAGGCTCGGATACGCAGTATTTT. Translated: CASSSAVAGGSDTQYF. The full variable domain, rest sourced from reference TRBV5-1 and TRBJ2-3, is KAGVTQTPRYLIKTRGQQVTLSCSPISGHRSVSWYQQTPGQGLQFLFEYFSETQRNKGNFPGRFSGRQFSNSRSEMNVSTLELGDSALYLCASSSAVAGGSDTQYFGPGTRLTVL.

This clonotype has a handful of counts. This chain links TRBV5-1 with TRBJ2-7, with 7 bases that match TRBD1. The CDR3 runs to 15 residues. The V segment lost 0 bases and the J segment 3 bases; nucleotides outside the gene matches: 6. In germline, CDR1 is SGHRS, CDR2 YFSETQ. CDR3 bases: TGCGCCAGCAGCTTGGGGACAGGATCGGACTACGAGCAGTACTTC. This translates into CASSLGTGSDYEQYF.

Ten or more counts support this clonotype. V gene TRBV2 combines with J gene TRBJ2-7; D ambiguous. The CDR3 is 12 amino acids. Germline V gene lookup returns CDR1 SNHLY and CDR2 FYNNEI. Trimming pared 6 bases from V and 0 bases from J, leaving 6 bases between. The CDR3, as DNA: TGTGCCAGCAGGGATAGCTCCTACGAGCAGTACTTC. Encoded protein: CASRDSSYEQYF.